Each of the 14 T cell receptor beta chains below was sequenced from the same sample in a study of cytomegalovirus exposure and HLA in healthy donors. TCRdb's copy holds only in-frame clones and misses some; the assay was immunoSEQ multiplex PCR. This repertoire shows about 260,000 clones, about 92% found once; its top ten account for around 3.1%. The sequenced material came from PBMCs. The receptors shown here come from a woman younger than 45 in good health and CMV-seronegative.

The J gene is TRBJ2-7, the V gene TRBV29-1, with D possibly being TRBD1 or TRBD2 (6 bases each). CDR3 length equals 12 residues. CDR1 is SQVTM, CDR2 ANQGSEA, per germline. V was pared by 5 bases and J by 7 bases, with 15 bases between. The CDR3 loop is CSVPGGAGEQYF. CDR3 coding DNA: TGCAGCGTTCCCGGGGGCGCAGGGGAGCAGTACTTC.

The J gene is TRBJ2-5, the V gene TRBV28; 8 bases fit TRBD2. This CDR3 region has 15 residues. Germline V gives CDR1 MDHEN, CDR2 SYDVKM. V was pared by 3 bases and J by 5 bases, with 8 bases of the junction left unmatched. The CDR3 coding sequence is TGTGCCAGCAGTTTCCGTTCGGGAGGGTGGGAGACCCAGTACTTC. It is translated as CASSFRSGGWETQYF.

The V and J genes are TRBV28 and TRBJ2-1, with 15 bases lining up with TRBD2. V was pared by 5 bases and J by 10 bases, with 12 bases of the junction left unmatched. The CDR3 loop spans 17 amino acids. CDR1 and CDR2 (germline): MDHEN, SYDVKM. CDR3 bases: TGTGCCAGCAGTCCAATTGGACTAGCGGGAGGGCCGCGAGAGCAGTTCTTC. Its translation: CASSPIGLAGGPREQFF.

The chain links TRBV5-1 to TRBJ2-3; 12 bases align to TRBD2. This CDR3 is built from 15 residues. Trimming at V came to 6 bases and at J to 3 bases, leaving 5 bases not matched to a gene. Germline V gene lookup returns CDR1 SGHRS and CDR2 YFSETQ. The CDR3 protein is CASNQGTSGTDTQYF. The CDR3 region has the DNA TGCGCCAGCAACCAGGGGACTAGCGGGACAGATACGCAGTATTTT.

This chain uses TRBV6-1 with TRBJ2-1, with D perhaps matching TRBD2 (6 bases). V was cut by 4 bases and J by 4 bases, with 11 bases left in between. Germline V CDR1 and CDR2: MNHNS, SASEGT. This CDR3 has 14 residues. The CDR3 is CASSGWDLYNEQFF. Written as DNA, the CDR3 is TGTGCCAGCAGTGGATGGGACTTATACAATGAGCAGTTCTTC.

The chain employs TRBV6-5 and TRBJ2-1; D remains unclear. V dropped 2 bases and J dropped 7 bases, with 15 bases sitting between them. The germline CDR1 and CDR2 sequences are MNHEY and SVGAGI. This CDR3 spans 15 amino acids. The CDR3 DNA reads as TGTGCCAGCAGTTACCTCCTAGTGTCAGGAAATGAGCAGTTCTTC. Amino acid sequence: CASSYLLVSGNEQFF.

The chain uses TRBV11-2 and TRBJ2-1; 9 bases fit TRBD2. Germline V gives CDR1 SGHAT, CDR2 FQNNGV. The CDR3 consists of 15 residues. Unmatched junction bases numbered 6, after V lost 4 bases and J lost 5 bases. CDR3 protein: CASSSRTSVDNEQFF. Here the CDR3 DNA reads TGTGCCAGCAGCTCCCGGACTAGCGTCGACAATGAGCAGTTCTTC.

The V and J genes are TRBV7-8 and TRBJ2-7; the D gene could be TRBD1 or TRBD2 (5 bases each). The germline CDR1 and CDR2 sequences are SGHVS and FQNEAQ. The CDR3 runs to 17 residues. Trimming took off 0 bases at V and 0 bases at J, with 15 bases between the two ends. The CDR3 is CASSLARTGTRSYEQYF. The CDR3 DNA reads as TGTGCCAGCAGCTTAGCGCGTACTGGGACCCGCTCCTACGAGCAGTACTTC.

In its sample, this clone was seen once. The chain joins TRBV18 to TRBJ1-1, with 9 bases fitting TRBD1. From germline, CDR1 is KGHSH and CDR2 LQKENI. The CDR3 consists of 15 residues. V shed 4 bases, J shed 7 bases, and the junction held 10 bases outside the gene matches. The CDR3 region is CASSLIDRGGLEAFF. In DNA, the CDR3 is TGTGCCAGCTCACTTATCGACAGGGGGGGTCTTGAAGCTTTCTTT.

The chain combines TRBV28 with TRBJ2-7; TRBD2 is a possible D gene (6 bases). The CDR3 extends over 13 amino acids. Germline lookup yields CDR1 MDHEN and CDR2 SYDVKM. The V end lost 7 bases, the J end lost 0 bases, and 10 bases lay between the germline ends. CDR3 region: CASKSTSSYEQYF. In nucleotides, the CDR3 is TGTGCCAGCAAATCGACTAGCTCCTACGAGCAGTACTTC.

V gene TRBV7-2 combines with J gene TRBJ2-7, with 7 bases that match TRBD1. V lost 1 base and J lost 4; bases outside the gene matches: 7. The germline gives CDR1 SGHTA, CDR2 FQGNSA. The CDR3 runs 15 residues. The CDR3, as DNA: TGTGCCAGCAGCTTAGAAGGGGGCGCGGAGTACGAGCAGTACTTC. Its translation is CASSLEGGAEYEQYF. The variable domain in full, completed from reference TRBV7-2 and TRBJ2-7, reads GAGVSQSPSNKVTEKGKDVELRCDPISGHTALYWYRQSLGQGLEFLIYFQGNSAPDKSGLPSDRFSAERTGGSVSTLTIQRTQQEDSAVYLCASSLEGGAEYEQYFGPGTRLTVT.

In this sample, this clone turned up once. The chain carries TRBV5-1 and TRBJ2-1; 10 nucleotides line up with TRBD2. Germline CDR1 and CDR2: SGHRS and YFSETQ. The CDR3 totals 15 residues. V lost 0 bases and J lost 7; bases outside the gene matches: 4. CDR3 DNA: TGCGCCAGCAGCTTGGTTGCTAGCGGGAGAAATGAGCAGTTCTTC. Protein product: CASSLVASGRNEQFF.

The V gene is TRBV5-4, the J gene TRBJ2-7; D not certain. V was trimmed by 4 bases and J by 2 bases, leaving 10 bases between them. CDR1 and CDR2 from the germline V gene are SGHNT and YYREEE (reference sequence). The CDR3 loop spans 13 amino acids. For the CDR3, the DNA is TGTGCCAGCAGCCTGGGCCCCCCCTACGAGCAGTACTTC. Amino acids: CASSLGPPYEQYF. The full variable domain, in which reference TRBV5-4 and TRBJ2-7 provide the parts outside the CDR3, is ETGVTQSPTHLIKTRGQQVTLRCSSQSGHNTVSWYQQALGQGPQFIFQYYREEENGRGNFPPRFSGLQFPNYSSELNVNALELDDSALYLCASSLGPPYEQYFGPGTRLTVT.

V and J are TRBV25-1 and TRBJ2-1, with TRBD2 identical over 11 bases. The trim removed 0 bases at V and 7 bases at J, leaving 11 bases unmatched. CDR1 is MGHDK, CDR2 SYGVNS, per germline. The CDR3 has 18 residues. CDR3 residues: CASSEYLAGGQHPNEQFF. CDR3 bases: TGTGCCAGCAGTGAATACCTAGCGGGAGGCCAACACCCTAATGAGCAGTTCTTC.